This entry lists 13 T cell receptor beta chains sequenced from one sample in a study of control samples from healthy donors and cancer patients. Produced via immunoSEQ multiplex PCR; TCRdb's table is partial and in-frame only. This table holds about 70,000 clones, 84% found once. Source material: blood. The receptors were sampled from a man in his fifties in good health.

The chain has TRBV5-6 and TRBJ2-7, with D perhaps assigned TRBD1 or TRBD2 (5 bases each). CDR1 SGHDT and CDR2 YYEEEE come from the germline V gene. V was pared by 4 bases and J by 0 bases, with 14 bases between. The CDR3 sequence is 15 residues long. CDR3 amino acids: CASSPGAWSSYEQYF. In DNA form, the CDR3 reads TGTGCCAGCAGCCCCGGGGCGTGGTCCTCCTACGAGCAGTACTTC.

This clone appeared a few times. Other DNA sequences in the same sample also yield this CDR3. This chain uses TRBV18 with TRBJ2-3; the D gene is possibly TRBD1 (5 bases). The CDR3 covers 17 residues. Per germline, CDR1 KGHSH and CDR2 LQKENI. The V end lost 6 bases, the J end lost 0 bases, and 19 bases lay between the germline ends. This chain's CDR3 is CASSPIGAGTSTDTQYF. CDR3 in DNA: TGTGCCAGCTCGCCTATAGGGGCTGGAACTAGCACAGATACGCAGTATTTT.

The rearrangement uses TRBV7-9 and TRBJ1-5; D is undetermined. Trimming stripped 3 bases from V and 1 base from J, with 4 bases between. CDR1 and CDR2 (germline): SEHNR, FQNEAQ (reference sequence). The CDR3 has 13 residues. This CDR3 reads CASSFDSNQPQHF. The CDR3 coding sequence is TGTGCCAGCAGCTTTGACAGCAATCAGCCCCAGCATTTT.

The V and J genes are TRBV19 and TRBJ1-5; the D is unclear. V lost 10 bases to trimming and J lost 0 bases, with 19 bases between them. The CDR3 runs 16 residues. Germline V gene data show CDR1 as LNHDA and CDR2 as SQIVND (reference sequence). CDR3 sequence (DNA): TGTGCCACCCAGAGGGTGCACAAGAATAGCAATCAGCCCCAGCATTTT. The encoded protein is CATQRVHKNSNQPQHF. Based on the CDR3 plus reference TRBV19 and TRBJ1-5, the full variable domain is DGGITQSPKYLFRKEGQNVTLSCEQNLNHDAMYWYRQDPGQGLRLIYYSQIVNDFQKGDIAEGYSVSREKKESFPLTVTSAQKNPTAFYLCATQRVHKNSNQPQHFGDGTRLSIL.

The J gene is TRBJ1-5, the V gene TRBV4-3, with D possibly matching TRBD1 (5 bases). This CDR3 has 15 amino acids. Trimming pared 0 bases from V and 9 bases from J, leaving 15 bases between. From germline, CDR1 is LGHNA and CDR2 YSLEER. The CDR3 nucleotides are TGCGCCAGCAGCCAAGACTTGGCTTTCACAGGGCCCCAGCATTTT. Its protein product is CASSQDLAFTGPQHF.

J is TRBJ1-3 and V is TRBV13; D not resolved. V lost 1 base and J lost 8, with 15 bases in between. Germline CDR1 is PRHDT and CDR2 is FYEKMQ (reference sequence). The CDR3 sequence is 15 residues long. Here the CDR3 DNA reads TGTGCCAGCAGCTTAGTTGGCCCGGGAGGAGACACCATATATTTT. Its protein product is CASSLVGPGGDTIYF.

CDR3 amino acids: CASSLLAGGTYTQYF. The CDR3 DNA sequence: TGTGCCAGCAGCTTACTCGCGGGGGGGACATATACGCAGTATTTT. The chain carries TRBV7-2 and TRBJ2-3; TRBD2 aligns across 9 bases. V was pared by 2 bases and J by 7 bases, with 7 bases of the junction left unmatched. From germline, CDR1 is SGHTA and CDR2 FQGNSA. The CDR3 has 15 residues.

The chain carries TRBV7-9 and TRBJ1-2, with D tentatively TRBD1 (5 bases). CDR3 length: 12 residues. Trimming took off 6 bases at V and 6 bases at J, with 11 bases between the two ends. In germline, CDR1 is SEHNR, CDR2 FQNEAQ (reference sequence). DNA for the CDR3: TGTGCCAGCAGACTCGTAGGGGATGGCTACACCTTC. As protein: CASRLVGDGYTF.

V gene TRBV18 combines with J gene TRBJ1-2, with TRBD1 matching 7 bases. Unmatched junction bases numbered 2, after V lost 4 bases and J lost 3 bases. This CDR3 has 13 residues. Germline assignment: CDR1 KGHSH and CDR2 LQKENI. The CDR3 is CASSRDSDYGYTF. CDR3 coding DNA: TGTGCCAGCTCACGGGACAGTGACTATGGCTACACCTTC. The full variable domain, completed using reference TRBV18 and TRBJ1-2, is NAGVMQNPRHLVRRRGQEARLRCSPMKGHSHVYWYRQLPEEGLKFMVYLQKENIIDESGMPKERFSAEFPKEGPSILRIQQVVRGDSAAYFCASSRDSDYGYTFGSGTRLTVV.

The V gene is TRBV15, the J gene TRBJ2-1, with D tentatively TRBD2 (5 bases). Germline CDR1 is LNHNV and CDR2 is YYDKDF (reference sequence). V was trimmed by 0 bases and J by 5 bases, leaving 11 bases between them. This CDR3 comprises 15 residues. CDR3 sequence reads: CATSRDGRSDNEQFF. The CDR3 DNA reads TGTGCCACCAGCAGAGATGGGAGATCAGACAATGAGCAGTTCTTC.

This clone has just a few counts. The J gene is TRBJ1-2, the V gene TRBV6-2 or TRBV6-3; D is unclear. This CDR3 has 12 amino acids. V dropped 5 bases and J dropped 7 bases, with 11 bases sitting between them. The germline V gene has CDR1 MNHEY and CDR2 SVGEGT. CDR3 nucleotides: TGTGCCAGCAGTCCAGACTTGCTTGGCTACACCTTC. As protein: CASSPDLLGYTF.

This chain links TRBV28 with TRBJ1-4; tentatively, D is TRBD1 (6 bases). The V and J ends lost 5 bases and 7 bases respectively, with 17 bases between them. The CDR3 is 15 amino acids. The V gene's germline CDR1 is MDHEN and CDR2 SYDVKM. CDR3 loop: CASSMPGHVTEKLFF. CDR3 coding DNA: TGTGCCAGCAGTATGCCGGGACATGTTACTGAAAAACTGTTTTTT.

J is TRBJ2-5 and V is TRBV6-2 or TRBV6-3; no reliable D call. The V end was cut by 2 bases, the J end by 1 base, with 11 bases between. The CDR3 totals 15 residues. Germline CDR1 MNHEY, CDR2 SVGEGT. DNA for the CDR3: TGTGCCAGCAGTTACCCCGGACGGTTCCAAGAGACCCAGTACTTC. Translating gives CASSYPGRFQETQYF.